This is a list of T cell receptor beta chains from one sample in a study of T cells after yellow fever vaccination. MiXCR, run by TCRdb on the 5' RACE reads, gives a single entry per CDR3 protein. Of some 300,000 distinct CDR3 sequences in the sample, 9.5% to 12% are singletons; the top ten hold 3.3%. The material was CD4+ T cells sorted from PBMCs, obtained 45 days after the yellow fever booster vaccination. The source is a man between 18 and 29 years old who received the YFV17D yellow fever vaccine. Both conserved end residues are part of each CDR3. Each record gives: J gene, clone size, D gene, V gene, CDR3 DNA, CDR3 protein. A D gene is named only where the DNA matches it firmly. Only part of the rows carry a size: once, few, many, or a class if the clone is expanded.

>TRBJ2-1|.|.|TRBV9
TGTGCCAGCAGCGGGAGACAGGCAATAGCGGCCTGGGATGAGCAGTTCTTC
CASSGRQAIAAWDEQFF
>TRBJ2-3|few|.|TRBV11-2
TGTGCCAGCAGCTTAATCACAGGCGCTAGCACAGATACGCAGTATTTT
CASSLITGASTDTQYF
>TRBJ2-3|.|.|TRBV4-3
TGCGCCAGCAGCCAACGCCCTGGGGCCACAGATACGCAGTATTTT
CASSQRPGATDTQYF
>TRBJ2-5|.|.|TRBV5-6
TGTGCCAGCAGCCCCAGGGTGAACCAAGAGACCCAGTACTTC
CASSPRVNQETQYF
>TRBJ1-4|few|.|TRBV4-1
TGCGCCAGCAGCCTTGGCAGGAATAATGAAAAACTGTTTTTT
CASSLGRNNEKLFF
>TRBJ1-5|.|TRBD1|TRBV5-1
TGCGCCAGCAGCTTTCGGGGCCAGGGGGGAGAACCCCAGCATTTT
CASSFRGQGGEPQHF
>TRBJ1-4|.|.|TRBV25-1
TGTGCCAGCAGTGAATGGTCGGGCCAATCAACTAATGAAAAACTGTTTTTT
CASSEWSGQSTNEKLFF
>TRBJ2-1|many|.|TRBV7-7
TGTGCCAGCAGCCCACAGATACAGGGAAGTGAGCAGTTCTTC
CASSPQIQGSEQFF
>TRBJ1-2|many|.|TRBV12-3/TRBV12-4
TGTGCCAGCAGACTTCAAAACGGAGGCGGCTACACCTTC
CASRLQNGGGYTF
>TRBJ2-2|.|.|TRBV25-1
TGTGCCAGCAGGCGGGCGGGGAACACCGGGGAGCTGTTTTTT
CASRRAGNTGELFF
>TRBJ2-7|many|.|TRBV29-1
TGCAGCGTTATCCCCTGGACGGATTCCTACGAGCAGTACTTC
CSVIPWTDSYEQYF
>TRBJ2-5|.|TRBD2|TRBV28
TGTGCCAGCAGCGACGCCCTAGCGGGGTCTGAGACCCAGTACTTC
CASSDALAGSETQYF
>TRBJ2-7|few|TRBD2|TRBV20-1
TGCAGTGCGCCCGGCGGGGGGAAGAGCGAGCAGTACTTC
CSAPGGGKSEQYF
>TRBJ1-1|.|.|TRBV20-1
TGCAGTGCTAGGTTGAACACGAACACTGAAGCTTTCTTT
CSARLNTNTEAFF
>TRBJ2-2|.|.|TRBV7-3
TGTGCCAGCAGTCCGTCTCGGGCGGACACCGGGGAGCTGTTTTTT
CASSPSRADTGELFF
>TRBJ1-5|.|.|TRBV20-1
TGCAGTGCTAGAGCAAGGGCGGGGGGACTTACTAATCAGCCCCAGCATTTT
CSARARAGGLTNQPQHF
>TRBJ2-3|many|.|TRBV7-8
TGTGCCAGCAGCTTCCCTGGACTCCTAGAAGATACGCAGTATTTT
CASSFPGLLEDTQYF
>TRBJ2-1|.|.|TRBV20-1
TGCAGTGCTAGGTCACCCCACGTCAGGGTCGATGAGCAGTTCTTC
CSARSPHVRVDEQFF
>TRBJ2-3|many|.|TRBV12-3/TRBV12-4
TGTGCCAGCAGTTTGGGGATTTCGGGTAGCACAGATACGCAGTATTTT
CASSLGISGSTDTQYF
>TRBJ2-3|many|.|TRBV7-7
TGTGCTAGCAGCTTAGGAAGGGGCGCAGATACGCAGTATTTT
CASSLGRGADTQYF
>TRBJ2-5|.|TRBD1|TRBV25-1
TGTGCCAGCAGTGCCCGGACAGGGGGCTTGGAGACCCAGTACTTC
CASSARTGGLETQYF
>TRBJ2-2|.|.|TRBV12-3/TRBV12-4
TGTGCCAGCAACGCAATCCAGGGGAACACCGGGGAGCTGTTTTTT
CASNAIQGNTGELFF
>TRBJ1-5|.|.|TRBV20-1
TGCAGTGCTAGTAGGCAATATAGCAATCAGCCCCAGCATTTT
CSASRQYSNQPQHF
>TRBJ2-5|.|.|TRBV12-3/TRBV12-4
TGTGCCAGCAAGCGGGTTCCACAAGAGACCCAGTACTTC
CASKRVPQETQYF